A selection of T cell receptor beta chains follows, all from one sample in a study of vaccination and CD4 T cells after COVID-19. No antigen is known for these receptors. TCRdb re-called the PCR reads through MiXCR, storing one row per CDR3 protein. The sample yields about 11,000 distinct CDR3 sequences, approximately 53% seen once. The sequencing input was CD4+ T cells from blood, cultured in vitro. Source of these receptors: a human donor who had recovered from COVID-19. Each CDR3 is given with its conserved first and last residue. The D gene is left open where the match is weak. Size values are once, few and many counts, or a class for expanded clones, and some rows have none.

J gene | clone size | D gene | V gene | CDR3 DNA | CDR3 protein
TRBJ2-2 | once | TRBD2 | TRBV4-1 | TGCGCCAGCAGCCTGACGGGACTAGCGGCCGAGGAGCTGTTTTTT | CASSLTGLAAEELFF
TRBJ2-3 | NA | NA | TRBV4-1 | TGCGCCAGCAGCCAAGCCAGGCACACGGGAGACACAGATACGCAGTATTTT | CASSQARHTGDTDTQYF
TRBJ1-1 | few | TRBD1 | TRBV6-4 | TGTGCCAGCAGTGTAACAGGGGGTGGCACTGAAGCTTTCTTT | CASSVTGGGTEAFF
TRBJ2-3 | NA | NA | TRBV20-1 | TGCAGTGCTAGCGATCCCCGGATGAGGGGCACAGATACGCAGTATTTT | CSASDPRMRGTDTQYF
TRBJ1-5 | NA | TRBD1 | TRBV7-2 | TGTGCCAGCAGCTTGTACAGGGGGCAATCGAGCAATCAGCCCCAGCATTTT | CASSLYRGQSSNQPQHF
TRBJ2-1 | NA | TRBD2 | TRBV7-3 | TGTGCCAGCAGCTTCACTAGCGGGAGCTACAATGAGCAGTTCTTC | CASSFTSGSYNEQFF
TRBJ1-5 | few | NA | TRBV20-1 | TGCAGTGTTTCGAAAATCAGTAGCAATCAGCCCCAGCATTTT | CSVSKISSNQPQHF
TRBJ1-5 | NA | NA | TRBV4-3 | TGCGCCAGCAGCCAAGATTTATGGGGTGTTCGTGCCCAGCCCCAGCATTTT | CASSQDLWGVRAQPQHF
TRBJ2-7 | NA | TRBD2 | TRBV5-1 | TGCGCCAGCAGAGATCAGACTAGCGGGTACGAGCAGTACTTC | CASRDQTSGYEQYF
TRBJ2-5 | NA | NA | TRBV7-2 | TGTGCCAGCAGCCGCACGGAGACCCAGTACTTC | CASSRTETQYF
TRBJ1-6 | few | NA | TRBV6-5 | TGTGCCAGCAGTTTGGGCGGGGGTTCAGCAAATTCACCCCTCCACTTT | CASSLGGGSANSPLHF
TRBJ1-4 | NA | NA | TRBV7-9 | TGTGCCAGCAGCCCCCAAGGGGCGACTAATGAAAAACTGTTTTTT | CASSPQGATNEKLFF
TRBJ2-7 | few | NA | TRBV30 | TGTGCCTGGAGTGGTATAGCTCTAACCCCCGAGCAGTACTTC | CAWSGIALTPEQYF
TRBJ2-7 | NA | TRBD2 | TRBV2 | TGTGCCAGCAGAGCCGGGACTAGTAACTACGAGCAGTACTTC | CASRAGTSNYEQYF
TRBJ2-7 | NA | TRBD1 | TRBV27 | TGTGCCAGCAGTTTATACAGGGGGCGCATGGAGCAGTACTTC | CASSLYRGRMEQYF
TRBJ2-7 | NA | NA | TRBV5-1 | TGCGCCAGCAGCTTGGGGGCTAGTGGGGACGAGCAGTACTTC | CASSLGASGDEQYF
TRBJ2-3 | NA | TRBD2 | TRBV20-1 | TGCAGTGCTAGGAATAGCGGGACAGATACGCAGTATTTT | CSARNSGTDTQYF
TRBJ1-1 | few | NA | TRBV27 | TGTGCCAGCAGTTTGGGGCTCTACACTGAAGCTTTCTTT | CASSLGLYTEAFF
TRBJ1-3 | NA | NA | TRBV30 | TGTGCCTGGAGCACTGGAAACACCATATATTTT | CAWSTGNTIYF
TRBJ2-1 | NA | TRBD2 | TRBV6-4 | TGTGCCAGCAGTGACTCGTCTAGCGGGATTGATGAGCAGTTCTTC | CASSDSSSGIDEQFF
TRBJ1-1 | few | TRBD1 | TRBV27 | TGTGCCAGCAGTTGGGACAGGGCCAAGATGAACACTGAAGCTTTCTTT | CASSWDRAKMNTEAFF
TRBJ2-5 | few | TRBD2 | TRBV4-1 | TGCGCCAGCAGCCAAGGTGGGAGGGCCGTAGAGACCCAGTACTTC | CASSQGGRAVETQYF
TRBJ1-5 | few | NA | TRBV10-1 | TGCCCCCAGCCCCTATGGGTGGCTAGCAATCAGCCCCAGCATTTT | CPQPLWVASNQPQHF
TRBJ1-4 | NA | NA | TRBV6-1 | TGTGCCAGCAGTCCGGACAGAGTTAAACTGTTTTTT | CASSPDRVKLFF
TRBJ2-3 | few | NA | TRBV19 | TGTGCCAGTAGTCCAGAGATCCCGCCGGTGCAGTATTTT | CASSPEIPPVQYF
TRBJ2-5 | few | TRBD2 | TRBV4-1 | TGCGCCAGCAGCTACCCAGCGGGAGTAGGAGAGACCCAGTACTTC | CASSYPAGVGETQYF
TRBJ2-5 | few | TRBD2 | TRBV2 | TGTGCCAGCAGTGTAGACAGCGGGAGGTCTAAGACCCAGTACTTC | CASSVDSGRSKTQYF
TRBJ1-2 | NA | NA | TRBV30 | TGTGCCTGGAGTGTCGAAAGGAACTATGGCTACACCTTC | CAWSVERNYGYTF
TRBJ1-2 | few | NA | TRBV19 | TGTGCCAGTAGTTACCCAGGGGCCACCGGTGGCTACACCTTC | CASSYPGATGGYTF
TRBJ2-1 | few | NA | TRBV19 | TGTGCCAGTAGTATGGGTCTAGAGGGCAATGAGCAGTTCTTC | CASSMGLEGNEQFF
TRBJ2-3 | NA | NA | TRBV28 | TGTGCCAGCAGAGGACCTCAGTACACAGATACGCAGTATTTT | CASRGPQYTDTQYF
TRBJ2-5 | NA | TRBD1 | TRBV7-2 | TGTGCCAGCAGCCACCGGGACAGAAGTACTCAAGAGACCCAGTACTTC | CASSHRDRSTQETQYF
TRBJ1-5 | NA | NA | TRBV4-3 | TGCGCCAGCAGCCAAGTTGGGGGGGGACAGCCCCAGCATTTT | CASSQVGGGQPQHF
TRBJ1-3 | NA | NA | TRBV15 | TGTGCCACCAGCAGAGATGGCCAGGGGTCTGGAAACACCATATATTTT | CATSRDGQGSGNTIYF
TRBJ1-5 | NA | TRBD1 | TRBV6-5 | TGTGCCAGCAGTAACTCAAGAAGGACAGGGGTCAATCAGCCCCAGCATTTT | CASSNSRRTGVNQPQHF
TRBJ1-5 | NA | NA | TRBV6-1 | TGTGCCAGCAGTCAAGGGTCGACGAGCAATCAGCCCCAGCATTTT | CASSQGSTSNQPQHF
TRBJ2-5 | NA | NA | TRBV20-1 | TGCAGTGCTAGAGGCCTGGGGCGGGAGACCCAGTACTTC | CSARGLGRETQYF
TRBJ1-2 | NA | NA | TRBV4-2 | TGTGCCAGCAGCCAAGATCGCGGCAAAGGAGAAATCTATGGCTACACCTTC | CASSQDRGKGEIYGYTF
TRBJ2-7 | NA | NA | TRBV7-8 | TGTGCCAGCAGCTTAGTGGTCTTCTCGAGGGTCGAGCAGTACTTC | CASSLVVFSRVEQYF
TRBJ2-5 | NA | NA | TRBV20-1 | TGCAGTGCTAGAGATATGGGTAGAGAGACCCAGTACTTC | CSARDMGRETQYF
TRBJ1-2 | NA | TRBD1 | TRBV11-2 | TGTGCCAGCAGCCTTCTAGGGACAGGAGACTATGGCTACACCTTC | CASSLLGTGDYGYTF
TRBJ2-2 | NA | NA | TRBV19 | TGTGCCAGTAGTATTCGGCAGCGAACCGGGGAGCTGTTTTTT | CASSIRQRTGELFF
TRBJ1-5 | NA | NA | TRBV10-3 | TGTGCCATCAGTGAGTCTAAGGGGGGGGGCAATCAGCCCCAGCATTTT | CAISESKGGGNQPQHF
TRBJ2-7 | few | NA | TRBV11-2 | TGTGCCAGCAGCCCCTCCGCGGGCAGGTCCTACGAGCAGTACTTC | CASSPSAGRSYEQYF
TRBJ2-3 | NA | NA | TRBV7-9 | TGTGCCAGCAGCTTCGCGGTCACAGATACGCAGTATTTT | CASSFAVTDTQYF
TRBJ2-5 | few | NA | TRBV20-1 | TGCAGTGCTCCGGGGGCCCAGGGCTTCCAAGAGACCCAGTACTTC | CSAPGAQGFQETQYF
TRBJ2-3 | NA | NA | TRBV30 | TGTGCCTCGCACTGGGGTGATGCGCAGTATTTT | CASHWGDAQYF
TRBJ2-7 | NA | NA | TRBV25-1 | TGTGCCAGCAGTGAATACGGGAGAGGAGGTGAGCAGTACTTC | CASSEYGRGGEQYF
TRBJ2-7 | NA | TRBD1 | TRBV6-1 | TGTGCCAGCACTAAGTGGGGCGCAGGGGGCGGCCAATACGAGCAGTACTTC | CASTKWGAGGGQYEQYF
TRBJ1-3 | NA | NA | TRBV7-2 | TGTGCCAGCAGCTTTAGGAGGGAAAACACCATATATTTT | CASSFRRENTIYF
TRBJ2-1 | NA | NA | TRBV20-1 | TGCAGTGCTAGTAGGGGACCATCCTACAATGAGCAGTTCTTC | CSASRGPSYNEQFF